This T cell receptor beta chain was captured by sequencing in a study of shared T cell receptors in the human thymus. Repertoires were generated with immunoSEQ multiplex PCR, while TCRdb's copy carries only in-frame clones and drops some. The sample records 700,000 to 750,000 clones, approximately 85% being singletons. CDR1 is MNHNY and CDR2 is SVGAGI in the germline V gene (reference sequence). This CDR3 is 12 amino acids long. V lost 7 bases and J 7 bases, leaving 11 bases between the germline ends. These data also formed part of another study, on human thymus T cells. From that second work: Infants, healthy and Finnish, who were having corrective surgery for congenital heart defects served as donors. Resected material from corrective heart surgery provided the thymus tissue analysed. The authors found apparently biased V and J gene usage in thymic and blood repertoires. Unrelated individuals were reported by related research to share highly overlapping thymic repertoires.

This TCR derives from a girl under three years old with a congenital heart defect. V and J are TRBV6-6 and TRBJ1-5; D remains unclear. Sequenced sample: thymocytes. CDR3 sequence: CASNKAGQPQHF. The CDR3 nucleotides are TGTGCCAGCAATAAGGCGGGACAGCCCCAGCATTTT.